This T cell receptor beta chain was profiled in a study of CD8 T cells in Susac syndrome. Per the germline V gene, CDR1 is SGHDT and CDR2 is YYEEEE. Trimming removed 2 bases from V and 7 bases from J, with 10 bases in between. The CDR3 loop spans 12 amino acids. The RNA input was 0.5 to 1 ug, and it was reverse transcribed with random hexamers. TCRdb fed the immunoSEQ multiplex PCR reads into MiXCR, producing one record per CDR3 protein. The data hold approximately 260,000 distinct CDR3 sequences, with roughly 95% observed a single time. The sequence derives from a human donor with Susac syndrome. Sequenced input: CD4+ T cells from PBMCs. The rearrangement uses TRBV5-6 and TRBJ2-7; D is unclear. CDR3 nucleotides: TGTGCCAGCAGCTTACGACTTTGGGAGCAGTACTTC. Amino acids: CASSLRLWEQYF.